Sequencing of this T cell receptor beta chain was carried out in a study of control samples from healthy donors and cancer patients (dated by TCRdb to 2019 to 2021). With regard to this clone: Its binding antigen is unknown. Base qualities are not at hand, and no much larger clone is one base apart.

The CDR3 holds 16 amino acids from the cysteine to the phenylalanine. The read is trimmed to its CDR3 DNA, 48 bases read in frame from base 1. Unmatched junction bases come to 6, with V trimmed by 2 bases and J by 2 bases. CDR1 GTSNPN and CDR2 SVGIG were looked up in the germline V gene (reference sequence). The library came from the immunoSEQ multiplex PCR assay. Held by TCRdb, this immuneACCESS table contains in-frame sequences only and omits some clones. Under half of the omission traces to an unresolved V gene where checked; the cause of the rest is unknown. This sample holds several thousand clones; roughly nine tenths were observed only once. The ten top clones hold just under 20% of the sample.

The sequencing input was PBMCs. This receptor was identified in a man between 60 and 70 years old with colorectal cancer. In this chain, TRBV30 is recombined with TRBJ1-4; 9 middle bases align to TRBD1. The sequenced DNA is TGTGCCTGGAGTTTATACAGGGGGCGGACTAATGAAAAACTGTTTTTT. It translates as CAWSLYRGRTNEKLFF.